The clone carrying this T cell receptor (beta chain) was counted at least ten times. What it binds is not known. This record comes from a study of molecular identifiers for immune sequencing clone quantification. The study, taken as a whole, reports: Clones with over 20 RNA copies captured over 97% of effector molecules but under 1% of naive ones.

TCRdb re-called the PCR reads through MiXCR, storing one row per CDR3 protein. The sample lists about 320,000 distinct CDR3 sequences; about a fifth were seen once. V gave up 4 bases and J gave up 0 bases, with 14 bases separating them. CDR3 size: 16 residues. Germline V gene lookup returns CDR1 LNHDA and CDR2 SQIVND (reference sequence). The sequence was obtained from a human donor in good health. Some libraries in this study had Jurkat cell RNA spiked in. Sequenced material: naive CD8+ T cells from blood, with Jurkat cell RNA spiked in. Subset reported: FACS-sorted CD8+CD4-CCR7+CD45RA+ naive T cells. The chain carries TRBV19 and TRBJ2-3; D might be TRBD1 or TRBD2, each matching 5 bases. The CDR3 nucleotides are TGTGCCAGTAGTACCCCCGGGACCTTTAGCACAGATACGCAGTATTTT. It yields the protein CASSTPGTFSTDTQYF. Supplemented by reference TRBV19 and TRBJ2-3, the full variable domain reads DGGITQSPKYLFRKEGQNVTLSCEQNLNHDAMYWYRQDPGQGLRLIYYSQIVNDFQKGDIAEGYSVSREKKESFPLTVTSAQKNPTAFYLCASSTPGTFSTDTQYFGPGTRLTVL.